The present T cell receptor (beta chain) was sequenced within a study of sequential checkpoint blockade in melanoma. Study summary: Each arm's sequence ended with maintenance nivolumab.

Treatment: randomized to nivolumab then ipilimumab (arm A) or the reverse (arm B). DNA-damaging chemotherapy had not been given to any patient beforehand. Libraries were prepared by immunoSEQ multiplex PCR; TCRdb keeps only in-frame clonotypes and omits some of them. The table records under 20,000 clones, roughly 61% of them present only once. Losses at the gene ends were 5 bases for V and 6 bases for J; bases not matched to a gene: 8. From germline, CDR1 is SGHAT and CDR2 FQDESV (reference sequence). CDR3 length equals 14 residues. This clone was seen a few times. The material was CD8+ T cells sorted from blood (inferred from file names), obtained from a patient given nivolumab and ipilimumab in sequence. The V gene is TRBV11-1, the J gene TRBJ2-7, with 9 bases identical to TRBD1. This TCR came from a human donor with melanoma. The CDR3 DNA is TGTGCCAGCAGCCCAAGGGACAGGGAGGGCGAGCAGTACTTC. Residues: CASSPRDREGEQYF.